This T cell receptor beta chain came from a study of sequential checkpoint blockade in melanoma. Study background: First-line arms were nivolumab then ipilimumab, or the reverse, randomized 1:1. Each arm's sequence ended with maintenance nivolumab.

Only in-frame clones appear in the TCRdb table, and some are missing; sequencing was by immunoSEQ multiplex PCR. The data hold under 40,000 clones, with more than 70% observed a single time. J gave up 3 bases and V 5 bases, and 5 bases lay outside the gene matches. CDR3 size: 15 residues. Germline CDR1 and CDR2: SGHNT and YENEEA. Treatment described: randomized to nivolumab then ipilimumab (arm A) or the reverse (arm B). None of the patients previously received DNA-damaging chemotherapy. PBMC sorting kept live CD3+CD8+ cells without CD19 or CD56. Sample: CD8+ T cells sorted from blood (inferred from file names), taken from a patient given nivolumab and ipilimumab in sequence. The receptor comes from a human donor with melanoma. The chain recombines TRBV11-3 with TRBJ2-2, with TRBD2 matching 8 bases. The CDR3 nucleotides read TGTGCCAGCAGCGACGGGAGGGGGTACACCGGGGAGCTGTTTTTT. Translation: CASSDGRGYTGELFF.